This entry concerns a single TCR beta chain. What it binds is not known. cDNA serving as the sequencing template came from extracted, reverse transcribed RNA. TCRdb's copy holds only in-frame clones and misses some; the assay was immunoSEQ multiplex PCR. The table shows about 70,000 clones, with 25% to 35% occurring only once. This specimen belongs to a study of CD8+ T cells in alopecia areata. Study-level information: Treated patients swallowed 5 to 10 mg of oral tofacitinib twice daily. General study results and limits: Affected scalp, especially in alopecia totalis/universalis, had a higher clonality than normal scalp did.

Indicated treatment: oral pan-JAK inhibitor, 5-10 mg twice daily. The sequenced sample was CD8+ T cells sorted from blood, obtained at week 4, from a patient treated with tofacitinib. The sequence was collected from a human donor with alopecia areata.

The CDR3 DNA reads TGCAGCGTTGAAGATCGGGGGTCTTATTCCTACGAGCAGTACTTC. Amino acids: CSVEDRGSYSYEQYF. This chain joins TRBV29-1 and TRBJ2-7; tentative D call: TRBD2 (6 bases). Per germline, CDR1 SQVTM and CDR2 ANQGSEA. Trimming stripped 0 bases from V and 1 base from J, with 13 bases between. The CDR3 runs to 15 residues.